Below are 22 T cell receptor beta chains sequenced from a single sample in a study of cytomegalovirus exposure and HLA in healthy donors. The PCR contained 60 Vbeta and 13 Jbeta primers. The method was immunoSEQ multiplex PCR; TCRdb's version includes in-frame clones alone and lacks a portion of them. The sample has roughly 92,000 clones, roughly 8.2% seen once. Sequencing was carried out using PBMCs. The receptors come from a man aged 45-65 years in good health and CMV-seronegative.

The chain recombines TRBV2 with TRBJ2-5; TRBD2 agrees at 8 bases. The V segment lost 5 bases and the J segment 4 bases; nucleotides outside the gene matches: 6. Germline CDR1 SNHLY, CDR2 FYNNEI. There are 14 residues in the CDR3. Here the CDR3 DNA reads TGTGCCAGCAGTACCGGGACTAGACGAGAGACCCAGTACTTC. It is translated as CASSTGTRRETQYF. The full variable domain, in which reference TRBV2 and TRBJ2-5 provide the parts outside the CDR3, is EPEVTQTPSHQVTQMGQEVILRCVPISNHLYFYWYRQILGQKVEFLVSFYNNEISEKSEIFDDQFSVERPDGSNFTLKIRSTKLEDSAMYFCASSTGTRRETQYFGPGTRLLVL.

The chain links TRBV5-4 to TRBJ2-3, with 7 bases identical to TRBD2. The junction had 1 base not matched to a gene; V was cut back by 1 base and J by 2 bases. There are 14 residues in the CDR3. CDR1 is SGHNT, CDR2 YYREEE, per germline (reference sequence). CDR3 residues: CASSLSGATDTQYF. The CDR3, as DNA: TGTGCCAGCAGCTTGAGCGGGGCCACAGATACGCAGTATTTT. Based on the CDR3 plus reference TRBV5-4 and TRBJ2-3, the full variable domain is ETGVTQSPTHLIKTRGQQVTLRCSSQSGHNTVSWYQQALGQGPQFIFQYYREEENGRGNFPPRFSGLQFPNYSSELNVNALELDDSALYLCASSLSGATDTQYFGPGTRLTVL.

In this sample, this clone turned up a few times. The chain carries TRBV19 and TRBJ2-2; no firm D call. Trimming removed 3 bases from V and 5 bases from J, with 7 bases in between. CDR3 length: 13 residues. Germline V gene sequence: CDR1 LNHDA, CDR2 SQIVND (reference sequence). CDR3 sequence: CASSIRETGELFF. Here the CDR3 DNA reads TGTGCCAGTAGTATCCGAGAGACCGGGGAGCTGTTTTTT.

The chain employs TRBV7-2 and TRBJ2-3, with D uncertain. The CDR3 consists of 12 residues. V was cut by 8 bases and J by 5 bases, with 11 bases left in between. CDR1 and CDR2 from the germline V gene are SGHTA and FQGNSA. The CDR3 nucleotides are TGTGCCAGCTCACGCCCGGGAGATACGCAGTATTTT. Protein sequence: CASSRPGDTQYF.

V usage is TRBV5-1 and J usage is TRBJ2-7; TRBD2 aligns across 8 bases. J lost 6 bases, V lost 6 bases, and 8 bases had no gene match. The CDR3 has 13 residues. Germline loops: CDR1 SGHRS, CDR2 YFSETQ. CDR3 DNA: TGCGCCAGCAAGGATAGCGGGACGGGCGAGCAGTACTTC. Translation gives CASKDSGTGEQYF. The whole variable domain, remainder taken from reference TRBV5-1 and TRBJ2-7, is KAGVTQTPRYLIKTRGQQVTLSCSPISGHRSVSWYQQTPGQGLQFLFEYFSETQRNKGNFPGRFSGRQFSNSRSEMNVSTLELGDSALYLCASKDSGTGEQYFGPGTRLTVT.

The chain carries TRBV14 and TRBJ2-3; D might be TRBD1 (6 bases). Looked up from germline, CDR1 is SGHDN and CDR2 is FVKESK. CDR3 size: 16 residues. Trimming removed 3 bases from V and 2 bases from J, with 15 bases in between. CDR3 amino acids: CASSQGDIRNTDTQYF. The CDR3 nucleotides read TGTGCCAGCAGCCAGGGGGACATCAGAAACACAGATACGCAGTATTTT.

This clone was observed a handful of times. This chain connects TRBV20-1 to TRBJ1-2; D is undetermined. This CDR3 is 11 amino acids long. Per the germline V gene, CDR1 is DFQATT and CDR2 is SNEGSKA (reference sequence). The CDR3 reads CGREGNDGYTF. CDR3 nucleotides: TGCGGACGGGAGGGAAATGATGGCTACACCTTC.

In this sample, this clone turned up a few times. The chain couples TRBV7-8 to TRBJ2-7; D not certain. Trimming pared 0 bases from V and 6 bases from J, leaving 12 bases between. In germline, CDR1 is SGHVS, CDR2 FQNEAQ. This CDR3 has 14 amino acids. In DNA form, the CDR3 reads TGTGCCAGCAGCTTAGCTCACTCCTTCGCCGAGCAGTACTTC. Protein sequence: CASSLAHSFAEQYF. The entire variable domain, with the rest obtained from reference TRBV7-8 and TRBJ2-7, is as follows: GAGVSQSPRYKVAKRGQDVALRCDPISGHVSLFWYQQALGQGPEFLTYFQNEAQLDKSGLPSDRFFAERPEGSVSTLKIQRTQQEDSAVYLCASSLAHSFAEQYFGPGTRLTVT.

This clone appeared a few times. CDR3 amino acids: CASSAAGGRFSYEQYF. The CDR3 DNA reads TGTGCCAGCAGCGCAGCGGGCGGGAGGTTCTCCTACGAGCAGTACTTC. This chain links TRBV11-2 with TRBJ2-7; TRBD2 agrees at 8 bases. The CDR3 has 16 residues. Trimming at V came to 5 bases and at J to 0 bases, leaving 9 bases not matched to a gene. Germline values: CDR1 SGHAT, CDR2 FQNNGV. Using reference TRBV11-2 and TRBJ2-7 for the parts outside the CDR3, the full variable domain is EAGVAQSPRYKIIEKRQSVAFWCNPISGHATLYWYQQILGQGPKLLIQFQNNGVVDDSQLPKDRFSAERLKGVDSTLKIQPAKLEDSAVYLCASSAAGGRFSYEQYFGPGTRLTVT.

This clone was detected only a few times. The missing conserved phenylalanine or tryptophan at the end of this CDR3 makes a read error likely. The CDR3, as DNA: TGTGCCAGCAGTCACTATGGGGACATGAACACTGAAGCTTTCTCT. Amino acids: CASSHYGDMNTEAFS. The V gene is TRBV6-1, the J gene TRBJ1-1; D is possibly TRBD1 (6 bases). The CDR3 spans 15 residues. With 5 bases removed from V and 0 bases from J, the gap between germline ends came to 13 bases. Germline loops: CDR1 MNHNS, CDR2 SASEGT.

The V and J genes are TRBV5-1 and TRBJ2-1; D is perhaps TRBD2 (7 bases). Germline lookup yields CDR1 SGHRS and CDR2 YFSETQ. The CDR3 sequence is 14 residues long. The V end lost 6 bases, the J end lost 2 bases, and 12 bases lay between the germline ends. The CDR3 region has the DNA TGCGCCAGCAAAGGGGGGGGGCCCTACAATGAGCAGTTCTTC. Residues: CASKGGGPYNEQFF.

The chain recombines TRBV9 with TRBJ2-1, with 10 bases fitting TRBD2. Germline CDR1 SGDLS, CDR2 YYNGEE. Trimming cost V 4 bases and J 3 bases; bases outside gene matches: 7. The CDR3 spans 16 residues. Written as DNA, the CDR3 is TGTGCCAGCAGCCCCCGGACTAGCGGATACTACAATGAGCAGTTCTTC. Translated, it gives CASSPRTSGYYNEQFF. The whole variable domain, remainder taken from reference TRBV9 and TRBJ2-1, is DSGVTQTPKHLITATGQRVTLRCSPRSGDLSVYWYQQSLDQGLQFLIQYYNGEERAKGNILERFSAQQFPDLHSELNLSSLELGDSALYFCASSPRTSGYYNEQFFGPGTRLTVL.

This clone was seen a handful of times. The chain is built from TRBV11-2 and TRBJ2-5; 10 bases agree with TRBD2. The CDR3 runs 16 residues. Trimming at V came to 4 bases and at J to 4 bases, leaving 9 bases not matched to a gene. Germline assignment: CDR1 SGHAT and CDR2 FQNNGV. In nucleotides, the CDR3 is TGTGCCAGCAGCTACTCTAGCGGGGGATGGGGAGAGACCCAGTACTTC. Translating it yields CASSYSSGGWGETQYF.

V is TRBV6-1 and J is TRBJ2-3, with 8 nucleotides matching TRBD2. CDR1 is MNHNS, CDR2 SASEGT, per germline. The CDR3 covers 16 residues. V was pared by 0 bases and J by 4 bases, with 6 bases of the junction left unmatched. Here the CDR3 DNA reads TGTGCCAGCAGTGAAGCGGACGGGGGGGCACCAGATACGCAGTATTTT. This codes for CASSEADGGAPDTQYF.

The V call is TRBV19, the J call TRBJ1-5; D is undetermined. Trimming took off 3 bases at V and 0 bases at J, with 12 bases between the two ends. Germline-derived CDR1 and CDR2 are LNHDA and SQIVND (reference sequence). This CDR3 region has 16 residues. The CDR3 sequence: CASSIWPKNSNQPQHF. The DNA of the CDR3 is TGTGCCAGTAGTATTTGGCCCAAAAATAGCAATCAGCCCCAGCATTTT.

V and J are TRBV6-1 and TRBJ2-2; TRBD1 matches 7 bases. The junction had 9 bases not matched to a gene; V was cut back by 4 bases and J by 7 bases. Germline assignment: CDR1 MNHNS and CDR2 SASEGT. This CDR3 spans 15 amino acids. CDR3 region: CASSGTQGVGGELFF. The CDR3 bases are TGTGCCAGCAGTGGAACCCAGGGGGTAGGCGGGGAGCTGTTTTTT.

The CDR3 coding sequence is TGTGCCAGCAGCCCACAGGGGGCGCGGGATGAAAAACTGTTTTTT. Protein sequence: CASSPQGARDEKLFF. The chain links TRBV7-9 to TRBJ1-4; 9 bases line up with TRBD1. This CDR3 contains 15 residues. The germline CDR1 and CDR2 sequences are SEHNR and FQNEAQ (reference sequence). The J segment lost 6 bases and the V segment lost 5 bases, leaving 7 bases of the junction unmatched.

The chain has TRBV9 and TRBJ2-7; TRBD2 matches at 8 bases. The CDR3 is made up of 15 amino acids. Germline values: CDR1 SGDLS, CDR2 YYNGEE. J gave up 2 bases and V 0 bases, and 4 bases lay outside the gene matches. CDR3 residues: CASSVGSGATYEQYF. CDR3 DNA sequence: TGTGCCAGCAGCGTAGGTAGCGGGGCAACCTACGAGCAGTACTTC.

The chain uses TRBV28 and TRBJ2-5; D perhaps matches TRBD1 (6 bases). V shed 5 bases and J shed 4 bases, with 17 bases lying between them. Per germline, CDR1 MDHEN and CDR2 SYDVKM. The CDR3 runs to 15 residues. The CDR3 DNA sequence: TGTGCCAGCAGTACCCCTCATCTAGGGGGAGAGACCCAGTACTTC. Residues: CASSTPHLGGETQYF.

This clone was picked up one time. The chain carries TRBV7-9 and TRBJ2-7; maybe TRBD1 (6 bases). CDR1 and CDR2 (germline): SEHNR, FQNEAQ (reference sequence). V gave up 4 bases and J gave up 2 bases, with 12 bases separating them. The CDR3 length is 14 residues. The CDR3 here is CASSYLDSTYEQYF. Here the CDR3 DNA reads TGTGCCAGCAGCTACTTGGACAGTACCTACGAGCAGTACTTC.

This clone has just a few counts. V is TRBV28 and J is TRBJ2-4; TRBD2 aligns across 7 bases. The germline gives CDR1 MDHEN, CDR2 SYDVKM. The CDR3 is 15 residues long. Unmatched junction bases numbered 11, after V lost 11 bases and J lost 1 base. As DNA, the CDR3 is TGTGCCGTCAACCCTAGCGGTTCCGCCAAAAACATTCAGTACTTC. As protein: CAVNPSGSAKNIQYF.

The chain has TRBV5-6 and TRBJ1-3; D gene ambiguous. Trimming left V 0 bases short and J 0 bases short, with 10 bases between. The length of the CDR3 is 16 residues. CDR1 is SGHDT and CDR2 is YYEEEE in the germline V gene. The CDR3 protein is CASSLVPVNSGNTIYF. In DNA, the CDR3 is TGTGCCAGCAGCTTGGTTCCGGTTAACTCTGGAAACACCATATATTTT.